The clone carrying this T cell receptor (beta chain) was counted many times. Its antigen is still unknown. Unique-molecular-identifier-tagged TCR beta cDNA libraries were used. TCRdb independently ran MiXCR on the PCR reads; one entry per CDR3 protein. The data show a few hundred thousand distinct CDR3 sequences, just over 35% seen once. This record belongs to a study of post-analysis software for immune sequencing data. Study-wide context: In terms of disease course, relapsing-remitting, secondary progressive and progressive-relapsing multiple sclerosis were included.

The study, taken as a whole, reports: Comparison with controls showed significantly lower normalized Chao1 diversity in multiple sclerosis patients.

The clonotype was recovered from a girl under 18 with multiple sclerosis. The sample taken for sequencing was blood.

The CDR3 protein is CSAKTGGVAGGYTF. The CDR3 DNA sequence: TGCAGTGCTAAGACAGGGGGAGTAGCGGGCGGCTACACCTTC. This rearrangement joins TRBV20-1 to TRBJ1-2; 9 nucleotides match TRBD1. The V gene's germline CDR1 is DFQATT and CDR2 SNEGSKA (reference sequence). With 4 bases clipped from V and 8 bases from J, the junction kept 11 bases outside the gene matches. The CDR3 is 14 amino acids.